This record looks at one T cell receptor beta chain sequence and its context. The antigen is unknown. Amplification used 60 Vbeta primers and 13 Jbeta primers. The assay was immunoSEQ multiplex PCR, and TCRdb's table has in-frame clones only and misses some. The profile covers roughly 100,000 clones, with 60% to 85% appearing a single time and around 4.5% taken by the ten largest. This record belongs to a study of cytomegalovirus exposure and HLA in healthy donors. This CDR3 region has 16 residues. Germline V gene data show CDR1 as SNHLY and CDR2 as FYNNEI. The V gene lost 2 bases and the J gene lost 6 bases, with 17 bases spanning the gap. Study-wide results and limits: A later analysis found TCR association rates differed by HLA locus, highest for DRB1 and lowest for HLA-C. Data from an earlier analysis indicated that most TCR beta V segments were productive either about 90% or about 30% of the time. An ancestry cluster, one associated with Asian ancestry, reportedly showed fewer N-insertions than the approximately 670-donor mean in a later analysis. Altogether, about 160 TCR beta chains were recorded as cytomegalovirus-associated.

The TCR comes from a woman in her thirties or forties in good health and CMV-seronegative. Sequenced: PBMCs. The chain uses TRBV2 and TRBJ2-1, with TRBD1 as a possible D gene (5 bases). The CDR3 loop reads CASSEYVATVSNEQFF. CDR3 sequence (DNA): TGTGCCAGCAGTGAATACGTCGCGACAGTGAGCAATGAGCAGTTCTTC.